Listed below are T cell receptor beta chains from one sample, sequenced in a study of T cell responses to AZD1222 COVID-19 vaccine. This table comes from immunoSEQ multiplex PCR, and its TCRdb copy is limited to in-frame clones, with some not included. The sample carries around 78,000 clones, over 80% recorded once. This sample comprised peripheral blood, obtained on day 0 of AZD1222 vaccination. The receptors derive from an adult in good health. CDR3s include the opening cysteine and the closing phenylalanine or tryptophan. Each record gives: CDR3 length, V gene, D gene, J gene, clone size, CDR3 DNA, CDR3 protein. A D gene is named only where the DNA matches it firmly. Clone size is given for some rows only: seen once, a few or many times, or a class if the clone is expanded.

>13|TRBV28|.|TRBJ2-3|.
TGTGCCAGCAGTTTGATCAGCGGTGATACGCAGTATTTT
CASSLISGDTQYF
>16|TRBV6-5|TRBD2|TRBJ2-7|.
TGTGCCAGCAGTTACTCGAGGTCTAGCGGATACTACGAGCAGTACTTC
CASSYSRSSGYYEQYF
>17|TRBV13|TRBD1|TRBJ2-6|.
TGTGCCAGCAGCCAGGGACAGGGGGCATCTGGGGCCAACGTCCTGACTTTC
CASSQGQGASGANVLTF
>15|TRBV4-1|.|TRBJ2-7|.
TGCGCCAGCAGCCAAGGCCCGTCCCTCCCATACGAGCAGTACTTC
CASSQGPSLPYEQYF
>12|TRBV6-2/TRBV6-3|TRBD1|TRBJ1-2|once
TGTGCCAGCAGCGAACCGGGACAGGGCTACACCTTC
CASSEPGQGYTF
>15|TRBV7-2|TRBD2|TRBJ2-3|.
TGTGCCAGCAGCGTCTCGGGACTAGGCGCAGATACGCAGTATTTT
CASSVSGLGADTQYF
>13|TRBV7-2|.|TRBJ1-5|.
TGTGCCAGCAGTCCAGGTTGGAATCAGCCCCAGCATTTT
CASSPGWNQPQHF
>14|TRBV3-1/TRBV3-2|.|TRBJ2-4|once
TGTGCCAGCAGCCAAGATGCTAGCGTAAACATTCAGTACTTC
CASSQDASVNIQYF
>13|TRBV30|.|TRBJ1-1|.
TGTGCCTGGAGTGTACGTAGGAACACTGAAGCTTTCTTT
CAWSVRRNTEAFF
>15|TRBV4-1|TRBD1|TRBJ2-6|.
TGCGCCAGCAGCCCCAGGGGGCAAGGGGCCAACGTCCTGACTTTC
CASSPRGQGANVLTF
>17|TRBV9|TRBD1|TRBJ2-5|.
TGTGCCAGCAGCGTTGGGCCCCGGGACAGCCCGGGGGAGACCCAGTACTTC
CASSVGPRDSPGETQYF
>15|TRBV25-1|.|TRBJ1-1|few
TGTGCCAGCAGGGGCCACAAGGGGCAGAACACTGAAGCTTTCTTT
CASRGHKGQNTEAFF
>15|TRBV19|TRBD2|TRBJ2-1|.
TGTGCCACCCACGGGACTAGCGGGAGAGTCAATGAGCAGTTCTTC
CATHGTSGRVNEQFF
>14|TRBV11-2|.|TRBJ2-2|.
TGTGCCAGCAGCCCAAAGGGGGACACCGGGGAGCTGTTTTTT
CASSPKGDTGELFF
>13|TRBV20-1|.|TRBJ1-5|few
TGCAGTGCTAGTCCCAGGGACCCGGGGCCCCAGCATTTT
CSASPRDPGPQHF
>19|TRBV27|.|TRBJ2-7|.
TGTGCCAGCAGTTCATCCCCCCCCCGGAAGGTCAATAACTTCTACGAGCAGTACTTC
CASSSSPPRKVNNFYEQYF
>16|TRBV19|.|TRBJ2-3|.
TGTGCCAGTAGTTCCCGTTGGGGCGCGAGCACAGATACGCAGTATTTT
CASSSRWGASTDTQYF
>12|TRBV29-1|TRBD1|TRBJ1-2|.
TGCAGCGGGACAGGGGGTAACTATGGCTACACCTTC
CSGTGGNYGYTF
>17|TRBV28|.|TRBJ2-3|.
TGTGCCAGCAGTTTTAGGCGCAGGGCCTCAAGCACAGATACGCAGTATTTT
CASSFRRRASSTDTQYF
>16|TRBV11-2|TRBD2|TRBJ2-7|once
TGTGCCAGCAGCTCAGGACTAGCGGGAGGCCTATACGAGCAGTACTTC
CASSSGLAGGLYEQYF
>14|TRBV5-4|.|TRBJ2-2|once
TGTGCCAGCAGCTTCCAGGGCCCCACCGGGGAGCTGTTTTTT
CASSFQGPTGELFF
>14|TRBV6-5|TRBD1|TRBJ2-3|once
TGTGCCAGCAGGACAGGGTCGGGCACAGATACGCAGTATTTT
CASRTGSGTDTQYF
>13|TRBV12-3/TRBV12-4|.|TRBJ2-2|.
TGTGCCAGCAGTTTATTGGCCTCCGGGGAGCTGTTTTTT
CASSLLASGELFF
>15|TRBV20-1|TRBD1|TRBJ1-6|.
TGCAGTGCTAGTCTCACTGGACAGGGGGATTCACCCCTCCACTTT
CSASLTGQGDSPLHF
>15|TRBV3-1/TRBV3-2|.|TRBJ1-2|.
TGTGCCAGCAGCCAAGATTCCGGCTGGGTGTATGGCTACACCTTC
CASSQDSGWVYGYTF
>15|TRBV19|TRBD2|TRBJ2-1|medium-sized
TGTGCCAGTAAAAGGACTAGCGGGGCCTACAATGAGCAGTTCTTC
CASKRTSGAYNEQFF
>13|TRBV14|TRBD1|TRBJ1-2|.
TGTGCCAGCAGCCATGACAGGGACTATGGCTACACCTTC
CASSHDRDYGYTF
>15|TRBV10-3|.|TRBJ1-1|.
TGTGCCATCAGTTGGGGGGCCTCCTCGAACACTGAAGCTTTCTTT
CAISWGASSNTEAFF
>14|TRBV19|.|TRBJ2-3|.
TGTGCCAGTAGTGAGGGTCGGGGCACAGATACGCAGTATTTT
CASSEGRGTDTQYF
>16|TRBV5-4|TRBD2|TRBJ2-1|.
TGTGCCAGCAGCTCCCCTCGGGAGGAGGGAGGGAATGAGCAGTTCTTC
CASSSPREEGGNEQFF
>15|TRBV7-2|TRBD2|TRBJ2-1|.
TGTGCCAGCAGCCCTAGCGGGATCTCCTACAATGAGCAGTTCTTC
CASSPSGISYNEQFF
>15|TRBV3-1/TRBV3-2|.|TRBJ1-5|.
TGTGCCAGCAGCCAAGATAGGAGTAGCAATCAGCCCCAGCATTTT
CASSQDRSSNQPQHF
>20|TRBV27|TRBD2|TRBJ2-1|.
TGTGTGCCGGGGGCCCCGGGTGTTACAGGGGAGGGACTAGCTAACAATGAGCAGTTCTTC
CVPGAPGVTGEGLANNEQFF
>17|TRBV7-3|.|TRBJ2-6|.
TGTGCCAGCAGCTTAACGCAGGGTAACTCTGGGGCCAACGTCCTGACTTTC
CASSLTQGNSGANVLTF
>13|TRBV13|.|TRBJ2-5|.
TGTGCCAGCAGCCCCGAGGATCAAGAGACCCAGTACTTC
CASSPEDQETQYF
>16|TRBV4-3|.|TRBJ1-1|.
TGCGCCAGCAGCCAACCTCCGGGGGGATCGGACACTGAAGCTTTCTTT
CASSQPPGGSDTEAFF
>15|TRBV11-3|.|TRBJ1-3|.
TGTGCCAGCAGCTTAGACGGAGGCTCTGGAAACACCATATATTTT
CASSLDGGSGNTIYF
>20|TRBV6-4|TRBD2|TRBJ2-3|.
TGTGCCAGCAGTGACGGGATCCCGGCTAGCGGGAGAGTCGATACAGATACGCAGTATTTT
CASSDGIPASGRVDTDTQYF
>16|TRBV6-4|TRBD1|TRBJ1-2|few
TGTGCCAGCAGTGACTCAGGACAGGGGGCGTTTGAGGGCTACACCTTC
CASSDSGQGAFEGYTF
>14|TRBV6-2/TRBV6-3|.|TRBJ1-1|.
TGTGCCAGCAGTGTGACAGAAACTGGCACTGAAGCTTTCTTT
CASSVTETGTEAFF
>16|TRBV6-5|TRBD1|TRBJ1-6|.
TGTGCCAGCAGTTACTCCGCAGGGGGCAAGTATTCACCCCTCCACTTT
CASSYSAGGKYSPLHF
>15|TRBV7-8|.|TRBJ1-1|.
TGTGCCAGCAGCTTATCTTCCGACGGATACACTGAAGCTTTCTTT
CASSLSSDGYTEAFF
>15|TRBV7-8|TRBD2|TRBJ2-1|.
TGTGCCAGCAGCTTACGGCTAGCGGGTTACAATGAGCAGTTCTTC
CASSLRLAGYNEQFF
>14|TRBV21-1|.|TRBJ1-5|.
TGTGCCAGCTGGGGGGGACAGGTCAATCAGCCCCAGCATTTT
CASWGGQVNQPQHF
>18|TRBV10-3|.|TRBJ2-1|once
TGTGCCATCAGTGGCCTACCAAAAGTTAGGGGGGCGTACAATGAGCAGTTCTTC
CAISGLPKVRGAYNEQFF
>14|TRBV7-2|.|TRBJ2-5|.
TGTGCCAGCAATCAGGAGGGTAACCAAGAGACCCAGTACTTC
CASNQEGNQETQYF
>16|TRBV7-2|TRBD1|TRBJ1-5|.
TGTGCCAGCAGCCAAGGACAGGGGGGAAGCAATCAGCCCCAGCATTTT
CASSQGQGGSNQPQHF